This T cell receptor (beta chain) was sequenced for a study of T cells after yellow fever vaccination. Germline-derived CDR1 and CDR2 are SGHRS and YFSETQ. V was trimmed by 0 bases and J by 3 bases, leaving 12 bases between them. The CDR3 extends over 15 amino acids. Each CDR3 protein gets one entry after TCRdb re-called the 5' RACE reads with MiXCR. The repertoire includes 240,000 or so distinct CDR3 sequences, less than 8.5% of them detected once, and roughly 0.9% sits in the top ten. Material: CD4+ T cells sorted from PBMCs, obtained 15 days after the yellow fever booster vaccination. V usage is TRBV5-1 and J usage is TRBJ1-1; D is undetermined. The sequence was obtained from a man under 40 who received the YFV17D yellow fever vaccine. CDR3 nucleotides: TGCGCCAGCAGCTTGGTAGTCGCTTTCGACACTGAAGCTTTCTTT. This translates into CASSLVVAFDTEAFF.